A single sample gave rise to the 6 T cell receptor beta chains below, sequenced in a study of T cell responses to AZD1222 COVID-19 vaccine. The repertoire was sequenced with immunoSEQ multiplex PCR; TCRdb's copy has only in-frame clones and lacks some. The sample consists of 150,000 to 200,000 clones, 80% to 95% of them appearing once. The sequencing here drew on peripheral blood, taken on day 0 of AZD1222 vaccination. The receptors were gathered from an adult in good health.

CDR3 nucleotides: TGCGCCAGCAGCCAAGGAGAGGGCGGCCCAGGAAACACCATATATTTT. As protein: CASSQGEGGPGNTIYF. V is TRBV4-3 and J is TRBJ1-3; D not resolved. CDR1 LGHNA and CDR2 YSLEER come from the germline V gene. CDR3 length equals 16 residues. Trimming cost V 1 base and J 4 bases, with 14 bases left between them.

This chain connects TRBV6-1 to TRBJ1-2; 8 nucleotides line up with TRBD1. Germline V gene lookup returns CDR1 MNHNS and CDR2 SASEGT. J gave up 4 bases and V 0 bases, and 4 bases lay outside the gene matches. CDR3 length equals 15 residues. The CDR3 protein is CASSEAQGASYGYTF. In nucleotides, the CDR3 is TGTGCCAGCAGTGAAGCCCAGGGGGCGAGCTATGGCTACACCTTC.

The rearrangement joins TRBV9 to TRBJ1-2; 7 nucleotides align to TRBD1. The CDR3 totals 12 residues. The germline gives CDR1 SGDLS, CDR2 YYNGEE. V was pared by 3 bases and J by 11 bases, with 7 bases of the junction left unmatched. Here the CDR3 DNA reads TGTGCCAGCAGCGCGGTAGGGGGCTCTTACACCTTC. Translated, it gives CASSAVGGSYTF.

J is TRBJ1-2 and V is TRBV20-1, with 7 positions matching TRBD1. The CDR3 length is 11 residues. The germline CDR1 and CDR2 sequences are DFQATT and SNEGSKA (reference sequence). V was clipped by 4 bases and J by 6 bases; unmatched bases: 2. The CDR3 DNA reads as TGCAGTGCTACAGGGGGGGATGGCTACACCTTC. It specifies CSATGGDGYTF.

This clone was observed once. The chain employs TRBV6-5 and TRBJ1-6, with D perhaps TRBD1 (5 bases). Trimming took 1 base from V and 6 from J, leaving 10 bases between them. This CDR3 has 15 amino acids. From germline, CDR1 is MNHEY and CDR2 SVGAGI. CDR3 nucleotides: TGTGCCAGCAGTTACTTGGGGGAGGGTAATTCACCCCTCCACTTT. Translated, it gives CASSYLGEGNSPLHF.

The J gene is TRBJ1-5, the V gene TRBV12-5; TRBD1 is a possible D gene (5 bases). Trimming shortened V by 4 bases and J by 6 bases, and 16 bases separated the two germline ends. This CDR3 region has 15 residues. Germline-derived CDR1 and CDR2 are LGHNT and FRNRAP. The CDR3: CASGSRQSTAQPQHF. CDR3 nucleotides: TGTGCTAGTGGTTCTCGACAGTCTACCGCTCAGCCCCAGCATTTT.